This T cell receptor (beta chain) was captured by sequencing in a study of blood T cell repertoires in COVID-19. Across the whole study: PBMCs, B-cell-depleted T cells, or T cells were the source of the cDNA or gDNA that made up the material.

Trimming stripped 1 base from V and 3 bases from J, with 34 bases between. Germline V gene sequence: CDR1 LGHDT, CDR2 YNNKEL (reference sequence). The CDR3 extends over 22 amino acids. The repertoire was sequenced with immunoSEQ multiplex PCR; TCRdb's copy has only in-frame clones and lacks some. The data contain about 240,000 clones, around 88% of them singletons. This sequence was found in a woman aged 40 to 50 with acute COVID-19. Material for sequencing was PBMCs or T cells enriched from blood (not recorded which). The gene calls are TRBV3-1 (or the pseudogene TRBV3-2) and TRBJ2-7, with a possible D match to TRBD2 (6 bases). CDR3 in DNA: TGTGCCAGCAGCCAAGGTAGGCAGGGAGGCGGGTCCCCTAGACAGACCAACTACGAGCAGTACTTC. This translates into CASSQGRQGGGSPRQTNYEQYF.